The clone carrying this T cell receptor (beta chain) was found many times. Indicated time point: longitudinal time-point 3. The sample is drawn from a study of neurological immune-mediated disorders. MiXCR was run by TCRdb on the 5' RACE reads, yielding one entry per CDR3 protein. The table lists about 99,000 distinct CDR3 sequences, less than 14% of them singletons. This CDR3 spans 14 amino acids. The germline gives CDR1 SGHRS, CDR2 YFSETQ. V was trimmed by 0 bases and J by 4 bases, leaving 7 bases between them. This sequence joins TRBV5-1 and TRBJ2-2, with D hard to call. The sequence was obtained from a female donor with HTLV-1-associated myelopathy (HAM/TSP). Sequencing was done on a sample of PBMCs. In DNA form, the CDR3 reads TGCGCCAGCAGCTTGGATCCAGGCACCGGGGAGCTGTTTTTT. Amino acids: CASSLDPGTGELFF.